This T cell receptor beta chain was observed in a study of T cells in Graves' hyperthyroidism and ophthalmopathy. This clonotype came up many times. With 3 bases removed from V and 8 bases from J, the gap between germline ends came to 25 bases. This CDR3 has 17 amino acids. Authors of the study amplified TCR beta CDR3 regions from RNA transcripts. In the first-round RT-PCR of the TCR CDR3, the HTBI primer set was used. TCRdb re-called the multiplex PCR reads with MiXCR, one entry per CDR3 protein. The sample holds under 400,000 distinct CDR3 sequences, 15% to 20% seen once. Sample: blood. This TCR was sampled from a woman aged 45-60 years with Graves' hyperthyroidism. This chain links TRBV12-3 or TRBV12-4 with TRBJ1-2; D is ambiguous. The CDR3 region is CASSFSLRALPGRGYTF. CDR3 nucleotide sequence: TGTGCCAGCAGTTTTAGCCTCCGGGCCTTGCCTGGTCGGGGCTACACCTTC.